Shown below are 5 T cell receptor beta chains from a single sample sequenced in a study of vaccination effects on CD4 cells after COVID-19. The ViraFEST assay expanded antigen-specific CD4+ T cells with viral peptide pools before sequencing. After roughly ten days in culture, the CD4+ T cells were isolated. Subjects were given two BNT162b2 or mRNA-1273 vaccine doses. These receptors' antigens are unknown. Generated by immunoSEQ multiplex PCR, the TCRdb table keeps only in-frame clones and is missing some. The sample lists around 46,000 clones; about four fifths were seen once. Sample: CD4+ T cells from PBMCs cultured with HCoV-OC43 spike peptides, taken after COVID-19 vaccination. The sample's subset: HCoV-OC43 spike overlapping peptide pool stimulation. These receptor sequences come from a human donor who received a COVID-19 vaccine.

The chain joins TRBV24-1 to TRBJ2-7, with TRBD1 matching 8 bases. Germline V gene sequence: CDR1 KGHDR, CDR2 SFDVKD. Trimming took 4 bases from V and 12 from J; bases not matched to a gene: 7. The CDR3 is 12 residues long. The DNA of the CDR3 is TGTGCCACCAGTGAATCAGGGGGCCGGTTGTACTTC. Its translation is CATSESGGRLYF.

This clone has only a few counts. The chain joins TRBV5-4 to TRBJ2-5; a weak D match, TRBD2 (7 bases). CDR3 length: 16 amino acids. Germline values: CDR1 SGHNT, CDR2 YYREEE (reference sequence). Between the trimmed V and J ends, which lost 0 bases and 4 bases, there was a span of 16 bases. CDR3 in DNA: TGTGCCAGCAGCTTGGTTCTTGGGGGGGCCAGAGAGACCCAGTACTTC. Translated, it gives CASSLVLGGARETQYF.

This chain uses TRBV7-2 with TRBJ1-4; D is perhaps TRBD1 (5 bases). V was trimmed by 3 bases and J by 7 bases, leaving 12 bases between them. Germline CDR1 SGHTA, CDR2 FQGNSA. This CDR3 has 14 residues. The DNA for the CDR3 is TGTGCCAGCAGCTTGGGGGGTTTGGGTGAAAAACTGTTTTTT. It translates to CASSLGGLGEKLFF.

The chain links TRBV5-1 to TRBJ2-5, with a weak D call TRBD1 (6 bases). Germline CDR1 and CDR2: SGHRS and YFSETQ. V gave up 0 bases and J gave up 4 bases, with 13 bases separating them. This CDR3 has 15 residues. The CDR3, as DNA: TGCGCCAGCAGCTTGGTCGGGGCAGGGGCAGAGACCCAGTACTTC. This translates into CASSLVGAGAETQYF.

The V gene is TRBV27, the J gene TRBJ1-6, with D maybe TRBD1 (6 bases). The V end was cut by 4 bases, the J end by 4 bases, with 14 bases between. Germline CDR1 MNHEY, CDR2 SMNVEV (reference sequence). This CDR3 is built from 16 residues. CDR3 nucleotides: TGTGCCAGCAGTTGGGGGCGGGCAGGATATAATTCACCCCTCCACTTT. It codes for CASSWGRAGYNSPLHF.